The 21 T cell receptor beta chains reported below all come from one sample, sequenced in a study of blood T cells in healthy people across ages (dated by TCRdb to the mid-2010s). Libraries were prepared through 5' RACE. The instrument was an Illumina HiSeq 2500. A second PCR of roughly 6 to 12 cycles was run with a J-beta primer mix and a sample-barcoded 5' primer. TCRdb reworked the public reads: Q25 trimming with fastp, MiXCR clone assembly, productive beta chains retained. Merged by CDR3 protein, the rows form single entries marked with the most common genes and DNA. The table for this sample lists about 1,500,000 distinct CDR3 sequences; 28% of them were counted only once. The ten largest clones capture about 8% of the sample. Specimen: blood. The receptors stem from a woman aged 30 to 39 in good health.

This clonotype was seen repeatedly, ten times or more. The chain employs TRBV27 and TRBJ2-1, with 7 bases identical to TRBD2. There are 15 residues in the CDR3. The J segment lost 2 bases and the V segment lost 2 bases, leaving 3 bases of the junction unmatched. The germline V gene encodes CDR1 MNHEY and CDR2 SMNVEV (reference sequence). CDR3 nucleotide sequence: TGTGCCAGCAGTTTAACTAGCGCTGCCTACAATGAGCAGTTCTTC. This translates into CASSLTSAAYNEQFF.

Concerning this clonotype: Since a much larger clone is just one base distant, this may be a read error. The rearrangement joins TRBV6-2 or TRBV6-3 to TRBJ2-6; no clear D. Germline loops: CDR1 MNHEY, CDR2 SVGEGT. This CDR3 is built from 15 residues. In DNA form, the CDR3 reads TGTGCCGGCAGTTGGAAGGGCTCTGGGGCCAACGTCCTGACTTTC. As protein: CAGSWKGSGANVLTF.

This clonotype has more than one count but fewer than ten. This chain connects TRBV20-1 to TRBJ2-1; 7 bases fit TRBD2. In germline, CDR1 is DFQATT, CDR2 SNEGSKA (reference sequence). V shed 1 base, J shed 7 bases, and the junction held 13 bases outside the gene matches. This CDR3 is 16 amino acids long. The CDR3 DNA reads TGCAGTGCTAGAGTCAACTGGGGGAGGGCCTCGAATGAGCAGTTCTTC. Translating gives CSARVNWGRASNEQFF.

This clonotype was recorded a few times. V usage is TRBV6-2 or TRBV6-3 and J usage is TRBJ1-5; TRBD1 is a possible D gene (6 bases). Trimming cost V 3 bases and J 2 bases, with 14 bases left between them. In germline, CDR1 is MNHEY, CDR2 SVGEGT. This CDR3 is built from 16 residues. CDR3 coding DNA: TGTGCCAGCAGTTATGAGACATGGGGGCGCAATCAGCCCCAGCATTTT. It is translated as CASSYETWGRNQPQHF.

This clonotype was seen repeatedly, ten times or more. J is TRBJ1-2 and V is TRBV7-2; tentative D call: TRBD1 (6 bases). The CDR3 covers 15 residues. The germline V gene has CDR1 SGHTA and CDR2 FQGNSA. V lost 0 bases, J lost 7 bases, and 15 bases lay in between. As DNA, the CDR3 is TGTGCCAGCAGCTTAGCGAGCCGGGACATGGGTGGCTACACCTTC. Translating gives CASSLASRDMGGYTF. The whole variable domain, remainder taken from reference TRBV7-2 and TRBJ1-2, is GAGVSQSPSNKVTEKGKDVELRCDPISGHTALYWYRQSLGQGLEFLIYFQGNSAPDKSGLPSDRFSAERTGGSVSTLTIQRTQQEDSAVYLCASSLASRDMGGYTFGSGTRLTVV.

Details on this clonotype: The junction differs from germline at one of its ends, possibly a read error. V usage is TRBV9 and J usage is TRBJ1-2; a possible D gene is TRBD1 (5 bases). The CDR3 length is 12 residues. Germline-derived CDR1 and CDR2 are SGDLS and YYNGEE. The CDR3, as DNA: TGTGCCAGCAGCGTAGGAGGGGATGGCCACACCTTC. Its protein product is CASSVGGDGHTF. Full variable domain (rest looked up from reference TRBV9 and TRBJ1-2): DSGVTQTPKHLITATGQRVTLRCSPRSGDLSVYWYQQSLDQGLQFLIQYYNGEERAKGNILERFSAQQFPDLHSELNLSSLELGDSALYFCASSVGGDGHTFGSGTRLTVV.

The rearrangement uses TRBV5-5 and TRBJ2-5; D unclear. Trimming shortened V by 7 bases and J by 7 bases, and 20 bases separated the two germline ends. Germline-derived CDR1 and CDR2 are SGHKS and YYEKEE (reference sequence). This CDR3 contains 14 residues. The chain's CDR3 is CASSRLGSAATQYF. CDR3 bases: TGTGCCAGCTCCAGATTGGGCTCGGCGGCGACCCAGTACTTC.

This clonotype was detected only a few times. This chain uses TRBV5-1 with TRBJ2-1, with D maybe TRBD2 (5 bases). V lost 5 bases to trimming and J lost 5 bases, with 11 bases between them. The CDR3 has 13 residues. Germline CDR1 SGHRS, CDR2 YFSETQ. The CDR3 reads CASREEGDNEQFF. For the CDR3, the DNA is TGCGCCAGCAGGGAGGAAGGCGACAATGAGCAGTTCTTC.

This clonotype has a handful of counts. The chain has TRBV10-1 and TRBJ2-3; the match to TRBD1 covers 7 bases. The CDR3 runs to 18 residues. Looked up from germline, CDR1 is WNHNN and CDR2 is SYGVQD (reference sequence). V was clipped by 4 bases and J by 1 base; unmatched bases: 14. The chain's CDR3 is CASSVGTAGYDGTDTQYF. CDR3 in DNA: TGCGCCAGCAGTGTTGGGACAGCCGGATACGACGGCACAGATACGCAGTATTTT.

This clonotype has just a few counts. This CDR3 reads CASSLTGGFTEAFF. CDR3 sequence (DNA): TGTGCCAGCAGCTTGACAGGGGGATTCACTGAAGCTTTCTTT. This rearrangement joins TRBV7-8 to TRBJ1-1; 9 bases fit TRBD1. V shed 3 bases, J shed 4 bases, and the junction held 3 bases outside the gene matches. Germline V gives CDR1 SGHVS, CDR2 FQNEAQ. The CDR3 totals 14 residues. Using reference TRBV7-8 and TRBJ1-1 for the parts outside the CDR3, the full variable domain is GAGVSQSPRYKVAKRGQDVALRCDPISGHVSLFWYQQALGQGPEFLTYFQNEAQLDKSGLPSDRFFAERPEGSVSTLKIQRTQQEDSAVYLCASSLTGGFTEAFFGQGTRLTVV.

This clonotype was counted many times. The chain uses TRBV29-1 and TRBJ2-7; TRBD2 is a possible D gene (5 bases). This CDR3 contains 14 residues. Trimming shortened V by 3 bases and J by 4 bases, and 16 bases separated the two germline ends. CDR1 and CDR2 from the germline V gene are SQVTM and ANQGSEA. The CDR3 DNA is TGCAGCGTTGAGGGAGACCGAGCGGAATACGAGCAGTACTTC. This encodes CSVEGDRAEYEQYF.

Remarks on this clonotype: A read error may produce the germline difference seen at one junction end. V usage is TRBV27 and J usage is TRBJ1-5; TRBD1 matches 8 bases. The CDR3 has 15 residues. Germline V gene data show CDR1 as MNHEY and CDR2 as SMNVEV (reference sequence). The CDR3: CASSLRQGAHQSQHF. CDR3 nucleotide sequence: TGTGCCAGCAGTTTAAGGCAGGGGGCCCATCAGTCCCAGCATTTT.

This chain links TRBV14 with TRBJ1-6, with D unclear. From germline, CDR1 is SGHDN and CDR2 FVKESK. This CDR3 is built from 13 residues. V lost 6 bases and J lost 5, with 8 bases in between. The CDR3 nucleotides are TGTGCCAGCAGGGCAACTAATAATTCACCCCTCCACTTT. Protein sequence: CASRATNNSPLHF.

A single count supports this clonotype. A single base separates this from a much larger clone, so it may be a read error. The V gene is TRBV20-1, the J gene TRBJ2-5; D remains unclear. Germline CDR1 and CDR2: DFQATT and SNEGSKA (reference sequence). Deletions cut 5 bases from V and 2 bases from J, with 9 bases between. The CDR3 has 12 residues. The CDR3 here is CSAGVLQETQYF. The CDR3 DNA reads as TGCAGTGCTGGAGTTCTACAAGAGACCCAGTACTTC.

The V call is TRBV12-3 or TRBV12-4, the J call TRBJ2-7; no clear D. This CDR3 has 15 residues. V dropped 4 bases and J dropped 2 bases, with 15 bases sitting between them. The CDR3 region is CASSSGLLPTYEQYF. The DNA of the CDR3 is TGTGCCAGCAGTTCCGGCCTGCTACCCACCTACGAGCAGTACTTC.

The CDR3 nucleotides are TGCAGTGCTAGACCCACCATCAGGGGGAATGAAGCTTTCTTT. As protein: CSARPTIRGNEAFF. This chain connects TRBV20-1 to TRBJ1-1; TRBD1 agrees at 7 bases. Germline-derived CDR1 and CDR2 are DFQATT and SNEGSKA (reference sequence). V shed 2 bases, J shed 7 bases, and the junction held 10 bases outside the gene matches. The CDR3 runs 14 residues.

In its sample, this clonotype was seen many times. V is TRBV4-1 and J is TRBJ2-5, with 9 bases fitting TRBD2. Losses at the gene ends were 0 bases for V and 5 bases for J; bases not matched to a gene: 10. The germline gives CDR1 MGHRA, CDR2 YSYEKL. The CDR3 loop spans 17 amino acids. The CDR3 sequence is CASSQDPGLAPGETQYF. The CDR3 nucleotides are TGCGCCAGCAGCCAAGACCCCGGACTAGCGCCCGGGGAGACCCAGTACTTC.

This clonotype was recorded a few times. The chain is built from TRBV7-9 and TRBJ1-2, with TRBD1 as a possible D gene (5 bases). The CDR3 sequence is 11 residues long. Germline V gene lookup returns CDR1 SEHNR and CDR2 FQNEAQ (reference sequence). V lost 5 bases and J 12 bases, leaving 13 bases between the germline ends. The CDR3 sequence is CASSAGGLDTF. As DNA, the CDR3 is TGTGCCAGCAGCGCGGGGGGTCTGGACACCTTC.

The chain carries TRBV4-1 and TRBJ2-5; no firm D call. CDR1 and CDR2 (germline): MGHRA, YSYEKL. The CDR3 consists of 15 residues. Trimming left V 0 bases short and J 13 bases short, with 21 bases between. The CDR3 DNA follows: TGCGCCAGCAGCCAAGATTGGACGGCTCAAAACGAGCGGTACTTC. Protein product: CASSQDWTAQNERYF.

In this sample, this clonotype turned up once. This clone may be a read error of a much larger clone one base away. The CDR3 loop is CSAGVSGQGEDTQYF. CDR3 nucleotide sequence: TGCAGTGCTGGAGTGTCAGGACAGGGGGAAGATACGCAGTATTTT. The chain carries TRBV20-1 and TRBJ2-3; 10 nucleotides match TRBD1. The CDR3 covers 15 residues. V shed 5 bases, J shed 5 bases, and the junction held 10 bases outside the gene matches. Germline V gene sequence: CDR1 DFQATT, CDR2 SNEGSKA (reference sequence).

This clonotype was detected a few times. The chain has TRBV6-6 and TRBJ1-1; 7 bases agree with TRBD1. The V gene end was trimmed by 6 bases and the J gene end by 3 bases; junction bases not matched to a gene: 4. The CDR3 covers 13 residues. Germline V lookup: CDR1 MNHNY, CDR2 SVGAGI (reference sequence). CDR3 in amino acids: CASRDRRDTEAFF. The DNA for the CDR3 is TGTGCCAGCAGGGACAGGAGGGACACTGAAGCTTTCTTT.